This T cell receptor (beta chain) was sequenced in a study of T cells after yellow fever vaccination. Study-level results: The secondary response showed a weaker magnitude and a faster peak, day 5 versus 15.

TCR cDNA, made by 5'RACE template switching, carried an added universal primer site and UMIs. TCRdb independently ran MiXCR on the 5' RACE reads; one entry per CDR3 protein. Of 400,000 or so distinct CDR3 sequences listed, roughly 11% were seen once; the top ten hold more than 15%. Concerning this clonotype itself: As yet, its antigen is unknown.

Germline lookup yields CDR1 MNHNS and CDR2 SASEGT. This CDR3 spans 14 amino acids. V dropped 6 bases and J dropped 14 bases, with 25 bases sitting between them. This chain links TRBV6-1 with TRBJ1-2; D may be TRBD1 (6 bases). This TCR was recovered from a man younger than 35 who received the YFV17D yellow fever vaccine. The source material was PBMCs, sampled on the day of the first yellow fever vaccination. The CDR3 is CASSTPRGAIIITF. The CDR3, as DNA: TGTGCCAGCAGCACCCCAAGGGGGGCAATTATTATAACCTTC.